The 31 T cell receptor beta chains given below trace back to one sample, sequenced in a study of T cells in tuberculosis. The protocol was immunoSEQ multiplex PCR, while the TCRdb copy is restricted to in-frame clones and leaves out a portion. The data contain about 50,000 clones, over 90% of them singletons. Stated time point: new active TB diagnosis, blood taken before or within 7 days of starting treatment. This specimen was PBMCs, taken at tuberculosis diagnosis. The receptor set was obtained from an adult with tuberculosis.

V gene TRBV10-3 combines with J gene TRBJ1-1; possibly TRBD1 for D (6 bases). V gave up 0 bases and J gave up 5 bases, with 13 bases separating them. The CDR3 consists of 15 residues. Germline V gene data show CDR1 as ENHRY and CDR2 as SYGVKD. The CDR3 sequence: CAISESGFQGTEAFF. Here the CDR3 DNA reads TGTGCCATCAGTGAGTCTGGTTTCCAGGGGACTGAAGCTTTCTTT.

The J gene is TRBJ1-4, the V gene TRBV9, with D perhaps TRBD1 (5 bases). Germline-derived CDR1 and CDR2 are SGDLS and YYNGEE. The V gene lost 3 bases and the J gene lost 5 bases, with 14 bases spanning the gap. CDR3 length: 15 amino acids. The CDR3 DNA reads TGTGCCAGCAGCGCCCAGGGCCGAGGAAATGAAAAACTGTTTTTT. It specifies CASSAQGRGNEKLFF.

The chain recombines TRBV5-5 with TRBJ2-1; 9 positions match TRBD2. The CDR3 is made up of 16 amino acids. Germline lookup yields CDR1 SGHKS and CDR2 YYEKEE (reference sequence). Germline trimming cut 3 bases from V and 7 bases from J; bases unmatched to any gene: 11. The CDR3 sequence is CASSSPTSGGKNEQFF. The CDR3 nucleotides are TGTGCCAGCAGCTCCCCGACTAGCGGAGGGAAAAATGAGCAGTTCTTC.

The V and J genes are TRBV4-3 and TRBJ1-3, with D maybe TRBD1 (6 bases). The CDR3 sequence is 18 residues long. Looked up from germline, CDR1 is LGHNA and CDR2 is YSLEER. V was cut by 1 base and J by 3 bases, with 19 bases left in between. CDR3 DNA: TGCGCCAGCAGCCAAGTTAGAGGCAGGGGAGCCTTTGGAAACACCATATATTTT. It is translated as CASSQVRGRGAFGNTIYF.

This clone was counted a single time. The chain combines TRBV29-1 with TRBJ2-5; no clear D. The CDR3 is 14 residues long. V lost 7 bases and J lost 2, with 17 bases in between. Germline V lookup: CDR1 SQVTM, CDR2 ANQGSEA. The CDR3 sequence: CSATRSLRQETQYF. CDR3 DNA: TGCAGCGCAACCCGGTCTCTGAGGCAAGAGACCCAGTACTTC.

With respect to this clone: An end of the junction does not agree with germline; a read error may underlie this. The rearrangement uses TRBV2 and TRBJ2-1; 9 bases fit TRBD2. There are 12 residues in the CDR3. From germline, CDR1 is SNHLY and CDR2 FYNNEI. The CDR3 spells CAIHNSGRIGVF. In nucleotides, the CDR3 is TGTGCCATACATAATAGCGGGAGAATCGGGGTCTTC.

The V call is TRBV28, the J call TRBJ2-7; D may be TRBD1 (5 bases). With 5 bases removed from V and 3 bases from J, the gap between germline ends came to 8 bases. The CDR3 has 12 residues. Germline assignment: CDR1 MDHEN and CDR2 SYDVKM. Here the CDR3 reads CASSADIYEQYF. The CDR3, as DNA: TGTGCCAGCAGTGCGGACATCTACGAGCAGTACTTC.

The chain carries TRBV5-4 and TRBJ2-2; D unclear. Germline CDR1 and CDR2: SGHNT and YYREEE (reference sequence). V lost 4 bases to trimming and J lost 5 bases, with 9 bases between them. This CDR3 has 13 residues. CDR3 DNA: TGTGCCAGCAGCGGCGGAACTACCGGGGAGCTGTTTTTT. It translates to CASSGGTTGELFF.

The chain couples TRBV5-1 to TRBJ2-5; D is uncertain. CDR1 is SGHRS, CDR2 YFSETQ, per germline. The CDR3 is 12 amino acids. V lost 5 bases and J 5 bases, leaving 10 bases between the germline ends. CDR3 bases: TGCGCCAGCAGTGAGTTGATGGAGACCCAGTACTTC. Amino acid sequence: CASSELMETQYF.

In its sample, this clone was seen once. V usage is TRBV27 and J usage is TRBJ2-7; 9 bases fit TRBD1. Per germline, CDR1 MNHEY and CDR2 SMNVEV (reference sequence). The CDR3 is made up of 15 amino acids. J was trimmed by 0 bases and V by 6 bases; bases with no gene match: 6. CDR3 bases: TGTGCCAGCAGAGAAGGGACAGGGAGCTCCTACGAGCAGTACTTC. This codes for CASREGTGSSYEQYF.

This chain connects TRBV12-2 to TRBJ2-5; TRBD1, as called in the table, went unchecked against the DNA. TRBV12-2 is deemed a pseudogene. This CDR3 is built from 15 residues. In DNA, the CDR3 is TGTGCAAGTCGCTTCAAATACGTACGACAGGAGACCCAGTACTTC. This gives the protein CASRFKYVRQETQYF.

This chain connects TRBV19 to TRBJ1-1, with 7 bases identical to TRBD1. Germline CDR1 and CDR2: LNHDA and SQIVND (reference sequence). V shed 8 bases, J shed 9 bases, and the junction held 18 bases outside the gene matches. This CDR3 region has 15 residues. The CDR3 sequence: CASRRRTGSNLKAFF. CDR3 coding DNA: TGTGCCAGTCGGAGGAGGACAGGATCAAATTTAAAAGCTTTCTTT.

J is TRBJ1-1 and V is TRBV12-5; D unclear. CDR1 is LGHNT and CDR2 is FRNRAP in the germline V gene. The CDR3 runs 12 residues. The V end lost 1 base, the J end lost 5 bases, and 5 bases lay between the germline ends. CDR3 in DNA: TGTGCTAGTGGTTTGGCGAGAACTGAAGCTTTCTTT. It specifies CASGLARTEAFF.

This clone showed up just once. This rearrangement joins TRBV5-6 to TRBJ2-2; the match to TRBD1 covers 7 bases. V was clipped by 1 base and J by 1 base; unmatched bases: 1. The CDR3 runs to 15 residues. In germline, CDR1 is SGHDT, CDR2 YYEEEE. CDR3 loop: CASSLTGVNTGELFF. The CDR3 DNA sequence: TGTGCCAGCAGCTTGACAGGGGTGAACACCGGGGAGCTGTTTTTT.

A single count supports this clone. The rearrangement joins TRBV4-2 to TRBJ2-2, with D possibly TRBD2 on 5 matching bases. Germline assignment: CDR1 LGHNA and CDR2 YNFKEQ. V lost 4 bases and J 0 bases, leaving 9 bases between the germline ends. The CDR3 length is 15 residues. The CDR3 spells CASSLSGTNTGELFF. The CDR3 DNA sequence: TGTGCCAGCAGCCTCTCCGGGACGAACACCGGGGAGCTGTTTTTT.

This sequence joins TRBV29-1 and TRBJ2-5; D possibly corresponds to TRBD2 (5 bases). The CDR3 has 12 amino acids. Germline V gene data show CDR1 as SQVTM and CDR2 as ANQGSEA. V was clipped by 4 bases and J by 2 bases, with 8 bases between them. The CDR3 bases are TGCAGCGTTGGACTAATACAAGAGACCCAGTACTTC. It specifies CSVGLIQETQYF.

V gene TRBV14 combines with J gene TRBJ2-5, with 7 positions matching TRBD2. This CDR3 comprises 18 residues. CDR1 is SGHDN, CDR2 FVKESK, per germline. V was clipped by 1 base and J by 1 base; unmatched bases: 12. The CDR3 DNA reads as TGTGCCAGCAGCCAAGCTCTCGGGAGGCTCTCGTGCCAAGAGACCCAGTACTTC. Protein: CASSQALGRLSCQETQYF. The entire variable domain, with the rest obtained from reference TRBV14 and TRBJ2-5, is as follows: EAGVTQFPSHSVIEKGQTVTLRCDPISGHDNLYWYRRVMGKEIKFLLHFVKESKQDESGMPNNRFLAERTGGTYSTLKVQPAELEDSGVYFCASSQALGRLSCQETQYFGPGTRLLVL.

The CDR3 bases are TGTGCCAGCAGCTCACATCTGGTAACAGATACGCAGTATTTT. It translates to CASSSHLVTDTQYF. The V and J genes are TRBV5-5 and TRBJ2-3; no clear D gene. The germline gives CDR1 SGHKS, CDR2 YYEKEE (reference sequence). The V gene lost 3 bases and the J gene lost 3 bases, with 11 bases spanning the gap. This CDR3 has 14 residues.

The genes are TRBV19 and TRBJ2-5; D may be TRBD2 (6 bases). Germline loops: CDR1 LNHDA, CDR2 SQIVND (reference sequence). V lost 7 bases and J 4 bases, leaving 28 bases between the germline ends. The CDR3 spans 18 residues. CDR3 sequence: CASTPGRGVSRGVETQYF. CDR3 bases: TGTGCCAGTACCCCCGGGCGGGGAGTCTCTCGGGGAGTAGAGACCCAGTACTTC. The full variable domain, completed using reference TRBV19 and TRBJ2-5, is DGGITQSPKYLFRKEGQNVTLSCEQNLNHDAMYWYRQDPGQGLRLIYYSQIVNDFQKGDIAEGYSVSREKKESFPLTVTSAQKNPTAFYLCASTPGRGVSRGVETQYFGPGTRLLVL.

This sequence joins TRBV4-1 and TRBJ2-1; 10 positions match TRBD2. Per germline, CDR1 MGHRA and CDR2 YSYEKL. Trimming cost V 5 bases and J 1 base; bases outside gene matches: 11. This CDR3 is built from 18 residues. CDR3 nucleotides: TGCGCCAGCAGCGACCTTAGCGGGAGGCAATCGTCCTACAATGAGCAGTTCTTC. It codes for CASSDLSGRQSSYNEQFF.

The chain couples TRBV7-8 to TRBJ1-3; 7 positions match TRBD1. V lost 5 bases to trimming and J lost 5 bases; unmatched junction nucleotides: 12. CDR1 and CDR2 (germline): SGHVS, FQNEAQ. CDR3 length equals 16 residues. In DNA, the CDR3 is TGTGCCAGCAGCCCGGTGATCGGGACAGCCAGAAACACCATATATTTT. It encodes CASSPVIGTARNTIYF.

The chain recombines TRBV12-2 with TRBJ1-4. TRBV12-2 counts as a pseudogene. CDR3 length equals 19 residues. The CDR3 nucleotides are TGTGCAAGTCGCTTAGCAAGGGGGGGACAACGGGCAACTAATGAAAAACTGTTTTTT. The encoded protein is CASRLARGGQRATNEKLFF.

V and J are TRBV5-4 and TRBJ2-2; 7 nucleotides match TRBD2. Germline V gives CDR1 SGHNT, CDR2 YYREEE (reference sequence). The CDR3 totals 17 residues. V lost 1 base to trimming and J lost 0 bases; unmatched junction nucleotides: 6. For the CDR3, the DNA is TGTGCCAGCAGCTTGAAGCCAGCGGGAACGAACACCGGGGAGCTGTTTTTT. Translating gives CASSLKPAGTNTGELFF.

The rearrangement links TRBV27 to TRBJ2-7; 7 positions agree with TRBD2. V dropped 3 bases and J dropped 3; count of bases not matched to a gene: 2. Germline V lookup: CDR1 MNHEY, CDR2 SMNVEV (reference sequence). The CDR3 sequence is 13 residues long. The CDR3: CASSLRDYYEQYF. Here the CDR3 DNA reads TGTGCCAGCAGTTTGAGGGACTACTACGAGCAGTACTTC.

The chain has TRBV11-2 and TRBJ2-1; D unclear. Trimming removed 4 bases at V and 2 bases at J, with 9 bases between. CDR3 length equals 14 residues. Germline V lookup: CDR1 SGHAT, CDR2 FQNNGV. DNA for the CDR3: TGTGCCAGCAGCTACGCGGCCCCCTACAATGAGCAGTTCTTC. This sequence encodes CASSYAAPYNEQFF.

The chain combines TRBV28 with TRBJ1-3, with 8 bases fitting TRBD1. V shed 1 base and J 4 bases; nucleotides not matched to a gene: 18. Per germline, CDR1 MDHEN and CDR2 SYDVKM. The CDR3 runs to 20 residues. CDR3 residues: CASSLFLDREDPRQGNTIYF. The CDR3 DNA sequence: TGTGCCAGCAGTTTATTCCTGGACAGGGAGGACCCTCGACAAGGAAACACCATATATTTT. Full variable domain (rest looked up from reference TRBV28 and TRBJ1-3): DVKVTQSSRYLVKRTGEKVFLECVQDMDHENMFWYRQDPGLGLRLIYFSYDVKMKEKGDIPEGYSVSREKKERFSLILESASTNQTSMYLCASSLFLDREDPRQGNTIYFGEGSWLTVV.

The V call is TRBV5-4, the J call TRBJ1-2, with 8 bases matching TRBD1. The CDR3 is made up of 14 amino acids. Germline CDR1 and CDR2: SGHNT and YYREEE (reference sequence). V gave up 0 bases and J gave up 8 bases; unmatched junction bases: 6. This CDR3 is CASSLVGPGGGYTF. Written as DNA, the CDR3 is TGTGCCAGCAGCTTGGTGGGGCCAGGGGGCGGCTACACCTTC.

The V gene is TRBV4-3, the J gene TRBJ2-6; a weak D match, TRBD2 (6 bases). This CDR3 contains 17 residues. Per the germline V gene, CDR1 is LGHNA and CDR2 is YSLEER. Trimming took 2 bases from V and 1 from J, leaving 12 bases between them. The CDR3 DNA reads as TGCGCCAGCAGCCAACAGGATGCGGGGTCTGGGGCCAACGTCCTGACTTTC. Its protein product is CASSQQDAGSGANVLTF.

The rearrangement joins TRBV5-1 to TRBJ2-1, with TRBD1 matching 7 bases. Germline-derived CDR1 and CDR2 are SGHRS and YFSETQ. Unmatched junction bases numbered 5, after V lost 3 bases and J lost 5 bases. This CDR3 is 14 amino acids long. The CDR3 loop is CASSYDRVDNEQFF. The DNA for the CDR3 is TGCGCCAGCAGCTACGACAGGGTGGACAATGAGCAGTTCTTC.

This clone was seen only a few times. The chain is built from TRBV7-9 and TRBJ2-1; D is perhaps TRBD2 (5 bases). With 5 bases removed from V and 9 bases from J, the gap between germline ends came to 11 bases. From germline, CDR1 is SEHNR and CDR2 FQNEAQ (reference sequence). CDR3 length: 12 amino acids. CDR3 protein: CASSPSSSEQFF. CDR3 in DNA: TGTGCCAGCAGCCCTTCTAGCAGTGAGCAGTTCTTC.

The chain uses TRBV6-1 and TRBJ1-2, with D possibly TRBD1 on 6 matching bases. Germline loops: CDR1 MNHNS, CDR2 SASEGT. V was cut by 1 base and J by 4 bases, with 10 bases left in between. CDR3 length: 14 residues. The CDR3 coding sequence is TGTGCCAGCAGTGAAGGAAGAGGGGGCTATGGCTACACCTTC. It codes for CASSEGRGGYGYTF.